One and the same sample provided the 5 T cell receptor beta chains below, sequenced in a study of cytomegalovirus exposure and HLA in healthy donors. This PCR relied on a set of 60 Vbeta primers and 13 Jbeta primers. Using immunoSEQ multiplex PCR, the repertoire was profiled, and TCRdb retains in-frame clones only, with some absent. The sample yields 130,000 to 150,000 clones, over 75% seen once. The source material was PBMCs. The receptor source for this set is a young woman in good health and CMV-seronegative.

The chain combines TRBV10-2 with TRBJ2-2; 7 bases map to TRBD2. Germline V CDR1 and CDR2: WSHSY, SAAADI. V shed 7 bases and J 4 bases; nucleotides not matched to a gene: 6. CDR3 length equals 14 residues. This chain's CDR3 is CASMPSGITGELFF. The CDR3 nucleotides read TGCGCCAGCATGCCTAGCGGCATCACCGGGGAGCTGTTTTTT.

The chain has TRBV2 and TRBJ2-2, with D perhaps TRBD1 (5 bases). V lost 7 bases, J lost 0 bases, and 12 bases lay in between. Germline-derived CDR1 and CDR2 are SNHLY and FYNNEI. The CDR3 extends over 15 amino acids. CDR3 in amino acids: CASKPGSANTGELFF. The CDR3 DNA reads as TGTGCCAGCAAACCAGGGTCCGCGAACACCGGGGAGCTGTTTTTT.

V usage is TRBV9 and J usage is TRBJ2-7, with a possible D match to TRBD2 (7 bases). The CDR3 totals 14 residues. Per the germline V gene, CDR1 is SGDLS and CDR2 is YYNGEE. Trimming removed 2 bases from V and 0 bases from J, with 9 bases in between. DNA of the CDR3: TGTGCCAGCAGCGTGGGGGGGCGCTCCTACGAGCAGTACTTC. It is translated as CASSVGGRSYEQYF.

The J gene is TRBJ2-3, the V gene TRBV4-3; 7 bases fit TRBD2. Germline V gene sequence: CDR1 LGHNA, CDR2 YSLEER. J was trimmed by 0 bases and V by 4 bases; bases with no gene match: 7. The CDR3 contains 16 residues. CDR3 protein: CASSLAAGLSTDTQYF. In DNA, the CDR3 is TGCGCCAGCAGCCTTGCAGCGGGGTTAAGCACAGATACGCAGTATTTT.

V is TRBV15 and J is TRBJ2-7, with TRBD1 matching 11 bases. Germline V gene lookup returns CDR1 LNHNV and CDR2 YYDKDF (reference sequence). The CDR3 sequence is 15 residues long. After removal of 1 base from V and 7 bases from J, the junction contained 6 bases not matched to a gene. CDR3 protein: CATSRGGDRGREQYF. In DNA form, the CDR3 reads TGTGCCACCAGCAGAGGGGGGGACAGGGGGAGAGAGCAGTACTTC.